These 27 T cell receptor beta chains were all obtained from the same sample, sequenced in a study of cytomegalovirus exposure and HLA in healthy donors. The PCR was carried out with 60 Vbeta primers and 13 Jbeta primers. Data came from immunoSEQ multiplex PCR; TCRdb stores just in-frame clones and leaves some out. The sample has 140,000 to 150,000 clones, around 82% seen once. Material for sequencing was PBMCs. The receptors were sampled from a female donor in good health and CMV-seronegative.

Here the CDR3 reads CASRRGTANYGYTF. The CDR3 DNA sequence: TGTGCCAGCAGAAGGGGGACAGCGAACTATGGCTACACCTTC. The genes are TRBV27 and TRBJ1-2, with 7 bases fitting TRBD1. Trimming at V came to 6 bases and at J to 2 bases, leaving 6 bases not matched to a gene. Germline assignment: CDR1 MNHEY and CDR2 SMNVEV (reference sequence). The length of the CDR3 is 14 residues.

The CDR3 sequence is CASSTRTGETQETQYF. CDR3 nucleotides: TGTGCCAGCAGTACCCGGACAGGGGAGACCCAAGAGACCCAGTACTTC. The chain carries TRBV28 and TRBJ2-5; TRBD1 matches at 9 bases. The germline V gene has CDR1 MDHEN and CDR2 SYDVKM. The CDR3 has 16 residues. After removal of 5 bases from V and 1 base from J, the junction contained 8 bases not matched to a gene.

V is TRBV18 and J is TRBJ2-7, with 8 bases lining up with TRBD1. CDR3 length: 14 residues. The germline CDR1 and CDR2 sequences are KGHSH and LQKENI. The V gene end was trimmed by 6 bases and the J gene end by 5 bases; junction bases not matched to a gene: 9. CDR3 nucleotides: TGTGCCAGCTCTCGGCAGGGGACAGGAGACGAGCAGTACTTC. Translated, it gives CASSRQGTGDEQYF.

A few counts support this clone. V is TRBV7-2 and J is TRBJ1-3; D may be TRBD1 (5 bases). The germline V gene encodes CDR1 SGHTA and CDR2 FQGNSA. Trimming removed 4 bases from V and 4 bases from J, with 8 bases in between. This CDR3 contains 13 residues. The CDR3 DNA follows: TGTGCCAGCAGCTCGGCAGGGGGAAACACCATATATTTT. Its translation is CASSSAGGNTIYF. The full variable domain, in which reference TRBV7-2 and TRBJ1-3 provide the parts outside the CDR3, is GAGVSQSPSNKVTEKGKDVELRCDPISGHTALYWYRQSLGQGLEFLIYFQGNSAPDKSGLPSDRFSAERTGGSVSTLTIQRTQQEDSAVYLCASSSAGGNTIYFGEGSWLTVV.

The chain has TRBV14 and TRBJ2-7; 13 bases fit TRBD2. Trimming took 1 base from V and 6 from J; bases not matched to a gene: 9. Germline CDR1 reads SGHDN; CDR2 reads FVKESK. This CDR3 region has 17 residues. Here the CDR3 DNA reads TGTGCCAGCAGCCAAGGGGGGGGACTAGCGGGATTCAGCGAGCAGTACTTC. This sequence encodes CASSQGGGLAGFSEQYF.

CDR3 loop: CASSESWTGYTF. The CDR3 DNA sequence: TGTGCCAGCAGCGAAAGCTGGACAGGCTACACCTTC. V usage is TRBV7-9 and J usage is TRBJ1-2; D might be TRBD1 (5 bases). Trimming removed 5 bases from V and 8 bases from J, with 12 bases in between. The CDR3 totals 12 residues. Germline V lookup: CDR1 SEHNR, CDR2 FQNEAQ (reference sequence).

The chain uses TRBV28 and TRBJ2-3, with 11 bases matching TRBD2. Germline V CDR1 and CDR2: MDHEN, SYDVKM. The V segment lost 5 bases and the J segment 2 bases; nucleotides outside the gene matches: 3. There are 15 residues in the CDR3. In DNA form, the CDR3 reads TGTGCCAGCAGTGCGGGACTAGCGGTCACAGATACGCAGTATTTT. It is translated as CASSAGLAVTDTQYF.

This chain uses TRBV11-2 with TRBJ1-4, with 8 positions matching TRBD1. Germline CDR1 SGHAT, CDR2 FQNNGV. The CDR3 length is 16 residues. Germline trimming cut 4 bases from V and 3 bases from J; bases unmatched to any gene: 7. Here the CDR3 reads CASSSRTGGPNEKLFF. The CDR3 DNA follows: TGTGCCAGCAGCTCCAGAACAGGGGGTCCTAATGAAAAACTGTTTTTT.

The chain uses TRBV4-2 and TRBJ2-7; D gene uncertain. Germline V gene data show CDR1 as LGHNA and CDR2 as YNFKEQ. Trimming removed 0 bases from V and 3 bases from J, with 12 bases in between. This CDR3 contains 15 residues. The CDR3 loop is CASSQDTGAIYEQYF. In nucleotides, the CDR3 is TGTGCCAGCAGCCAAGACACGGGTGCCATCTACGAGCAGTACTTC.

This chain links TRBV30 with TRBJ2-7; D uncertain. Germline V gene data show CDR1 as GTSNPN and CDR2 as SVGIG (reference sequence). The V end lost 4 bases, the J end lost 3 bases, and 7 bases lay between the germline ends. The CDR3 has 11 residues. The CDR3 reads CAWTSVYEQYF. CDR3 nucleotides: TGTGCCTGGACGAGCGTCTACGAGCAGTACTTC. The full variable domain, completed using reference TRBV30 and TRBJ2-7, is SQTIHQWPATLVQPVGSPLSLECTVEGTSNPNLYWYRQAAGRGLQLLFYSVGIGQISSEVPQNLSASRPQDRQFILSSKKLLLSDSGFYLCAWTSVYEQYFGPGTRLTVT.

This chain joins TRBV5-5 and TRBJ2-1; tentative D call: TRBD2 (7 bases). The ends were cut back, 3 bases at V and 10 bases at J, with 14 bases in the middle. The germline CDR1 and CDR2 sequences are SGHKS and YYEKEE (reference sequence). This CDR3 contains 13 residues. The CDR3 bases are TGTGCCAGCAGCTCAGTAGGGGGGGCGGAGCAGTTCTTC. Translating it yields CASSSVGGAEQFF.

The chain is built from TRBV14 and TRBJ2-5, with 15 bases aligning to TRBD2. This CDR3 has 18 residues. Germline CDR1 reads SGHDN; CDR2 reads FVKESK. V lost 4 bases, J lost 1 base, and 7 bases stayed unmatched. The CDR3 DNA reads TGTGCCAGCAGCCTCAGGACTAGCGGGGGGGATGCCCAAGAGACCCAGTACTTC. It specifies CASSLRTSGGDAQETQYF.

J is TRBJ2-1 and V is TRBV29-1; 11 bases line up with TRBD2. This CDR3 is 17 amino acids long. Germline values: CDR1 SQVTM, CDR2 ANQGSEA. Unmatched junction bases numbered 6, after V lost 0 bases and J lost 2 bases. CDR3 sequence: CSVEDLTSGDTYNEQFF. DNA for the CDR3: TGCAGCGTTGAAGATTTGACTAGCGGGGATACCTACAATGAGCAGTTCTTC.

V usage is TRBV5-5 and J usage is TRBJ1-2; 8 bases fit TRBD1. In germline, CDR1 is SGHKS, CDR2 YYEKEE (reference sequence). The CDR3 extends over 15 amino acids. The V gene end was trimmed by 1 base and the J gene end by 6 bases; junction bases not matched to a gene: 8. The CDR3 coding sequence is TGTGCCAGCAGCTTGACGTCCAGGGGGCGTCATGGCTACACCTTC. Translated, it gives CASSLTSRGRHGYTF.

The table lists this clone with a count of one. V and J are TRBV19 and TRBJ2-7; possible D gene TRBD2, 6 bases. Germline V lookup: CDR1 LNHDA, CDR2 SQIVND (reference sequence). V dropped 4 bases and J dropped 6 bases, with 13 bases sitting between them. This CDR3 region has 13 residues. The CDR3 DNA is TGTGCCAGTAGTACCTCGACTAGAGGCGAGCAGTACTTC. The encoded protein is CASSTSTRGEQYF.

The chain links TRBV29-1 to TRBJ1-2, with D possibly being TRBD1 (5 bases). This CDR3 spans 13 amino acids. V lost 3 bases, J lost 12 bases, and 20 bases lay in between. Germline V gene sequence: CDR1 SQVTM, CDR2 ANQGSEA. CDR3 sequence (DNA): TGCAGCGTTGACCCACCTCGGCAGGGCCAGGACACCTTC. Translated, it gives CSVDPPRQGQDTF.

The chain employs TRBV19 and TRBJ1-1; 7 nucleotides agree with TRBD1. Germline V lookup: CDR1 LNHDA, CDR2 SQIVND (reference sequence). The ends lost 7 bases at V and 0 bases at J; junction bases unmatched: 5. The CDR3 covers 14 residues. CDR3 amino acids: CASIRDRMNTEAFF. In DNA form, the CDR3 reads TGTGCCAGTATACGGGACAGAATGAACACTGAAGCTTTCTTT.

V usage is TRBV19 and J usage is TRBJ1-5; the D is unclear. Germline V gene data show CDR1 as LNHDA and CDR2 as SQIVND (reference sequence). V was shortened by 3 bases and J by 0 bases, with 18 bases between the two germline ends. This CDR3 comprises 18 residues. CDR3 protein: CASSIDLAPTASNQPQHF. DNA for the CDR3: TGTGCCAGTAGTATCGATCTGGCCCCGACTGCTAGCAATCAGCCCCAGCATTTT.

The V and J genes are TRBV6-1 and TRBJ1-6; D is ambiguous. The CDR3 has 14 residues. V lost 5 bases to trimming and J lost 7 bases, with 12 bases between them. The germline V gene has CDR1 MNHNS and CDR2 SASEGT. Here the CDR3 DNA reads TGTGCCAGCAGTCCCGGGGAAGACAATTCACCCCTCCACTTT. This sequence encodes CASSPGEDNSPLHF.

This chain links TRBV6-1 with TRBJ1-2; D is ambiguous. Germline-derived CDR1 and CDR2 are MNHNS and SASEGT. Trimming took 0 bases from V and 0 from J, leaving 8 bases between them. The CDR3 totals 15 residues. CDR3 sequence: CASSEAVGANYGYTF. CDR3 nucleotide sequence: TGTGCCAGCAGTGAAGCGGTCGGGGCTAACTATGGCTACACCTTC.

The rearrangement links TRBV7-3 to TRBJ2-2, with TRBD1 identical over 8 bases. The CDR3 spans 16 residues. Germline V lookup: CDR1 SGHTA, CDR2 FQGTGA. V was clipped by 6 bases and J by 1 base; unmatched bases: 7. The CDR3 sequence is CASSQTRGQNTGELFF. CDR3 nucleotide sequence: TGTGCCAGCAGTCAAACCAGGGGGCAGAACACCGGGGAGCTGTTTTTT.

This clone was observed a few times. The chain is built from TRBV7-9 and TRBJ2-7; 7 nucleotides align to TRBD2. The V gene end was trimmed by 2 bases and the J gene end by 4 bases; junction bases not matched to a gene: 5. This CDR3 contains 14 residues. Germline V gene lookup returns CDR1 SEHNR and CDR2 FQNEAQ (reference sequence). The DNA for the CDR3 is TGTGCCAGCAGCTTATCTAGCGGCAGGTACGAGCAGTACTTC. Its translation: CASSLSSGRYEQYF.

V gene TRBV7-8 combines with J gene TRBJ2-2; D is unclear. The CDR3 covers 13 residues. Germline V gene lookup returns CDR1 SGHVS and CDR2 FQNEAQ. V was clipped by 1 base and J by 6 bases, with 6 bases between them. The CDR3 DNA reads TGTGCCAGCAGCTTAGTTCGGGCCGGGGAGCTGTTTTTT. Translation: CASSLVRAGELFF.

The chain couples TRBV14 to TRBJ2-1; possible D gene TRBD2, 5 bases. V lost 2 bases and J lost 0, with 8 bases in between. The CDR3 covers 15 residues. The germline V gene has CDR1 SGHDN and CDR2 FVKESK. The CDR3 reads CASSQRGRSYNEQFF. For the CDR3, the DNA is TGTGCCAGCAGCCAACGGGGTCGCTCCTACAATGAGCAGTTCTTC. Full variable domain (missing parts from reference TRBV14 and TRBJ2-1): EAGVTQFPSHSVIEKGQTVTLRCDPISGHDNLYWYRRVMGKEIKFLLHFVKESKQDESGMPNNRFLAERTGGTYSTLKVQPAELEDSGVYFCASSQRGRSYNEQFFGPGTRLTVL.

This sequence joins TRBV9 and TRBJ2-7; the match to TRBD1 covers 8 bases. Germline values: CDR1 SGDLS, CDR2 YYNGEE. J gave up 7 bases and V 3 bases, and 9 bases lay outside the gene matches. CDR3 length: 14 residues. The CDR3 DNA reads TGTGCCAGCAGCGCCCAGGACAGGGTGGGTGAGCAGTACTTC. Its protein is CASSAQDRVGEQYF. Complete variable domain (other parts from reference TRBV9 and TRBJ2-7): DSGVTQTPKHLITATGQRVTLRCSPRSGDLSVYWYQQSLDQGLQFLIQYYNGEERAKGNILERFSAQQFPDLHSELNLSSLELGDSALYFCASSAQDRVGEQYFGPGTRLTVT.

In this sample, this clone turned up once. This rearrangement joins TRBV2 to TRBJ1-2; D is perhaps TRBD1 (5 bases). Deletions cut 5 bases from V and 4 bases from J, with 17 bases between. From germline, CDR1 is SNHLY and CDR2 FYNNEI. This CDR3 has 15 residues. CDR3 residues: CASSRTGPGIYGYTF. The DNA of the CDR3 is TGTGCCAGCAGTCGCACGGGCCCAGGGATCTATGGCTACACCTTC.

The rearrangement joins TRBV4-1 to TRBJ2-1; TRBD2 matches at 7 bases. Germline V CDR1 and CDR2: MGHRA, YSYEKL. The CDR3 has 13 amino acids. The ends lost 0 bases at V and 12 bases at J; junction bases unmatched: 5. The CDR3 loop reads CASSQEMTSRQFF. Written as DNA, the CDR3 is TGCGCCAGCAGCCAAGAGATGACTAGCCGGCAGTTCTTC.